This TCR beta chain was recorded in a study of blood T cell repertoires in COVID-19. As for the study in general: The study drew acute and convalescent COVID-19 samples from the United States, Italy and Spain.

The Seattle site enrolled patients during active infection and followed them longitudinally. Per the study methods: Estimated nucleated cell counts came from reference gene primer amplification. TCRdb's table, derived via immunoSEQ multiplex PCR, lists solely in-frame clones and lacks some. Clone size and V and J calls were adopted from that table, with D and trimming inferred from the DNA. Among over 85,000 clones, roughly 92% were seen once, and the ten largest hold 1.5% to 2%. V lost 4 bases and J 0 bases, leaving 15 bases between the germline ends. The germline V gene encodes CDR1 MGHRA and CDR2 YSYEKL. The CDR3 has 17 amino acids.

The chain links TRBV4-1 to TRBJ1-4; D gene unclear. The sample comprised peripheral blood. This TCR derives from a woman aged 45-59 years with COVID-19, enrolled during active disease. CDR3 sequence: CASSPLNLIATNEKLFF. The CDR3 bases are TGCGCCAGCAGCCCCCTTAACCTTATAGCAACTAATGAAAAACTGTTTTTT.